This is a list of T cell receptor beta chains from one sample in a study of blood T cell repertoires in COVID-19. The protocol was immunoSEQ multiplex PCR, while the TCRdb copy is restricted to in-frame clones and leaves out a portion. Of tens of thousands of clones listed, approximately 85% are singletons. The sequenced sample consisted of peripheral blood. The receptors here all came from a man in his 70s in a cohort sampled during active COVID-19. Each CDR3 is given with its conserved first and last residue. The D gene is left open where the match is weak. Expanded clones get a size class; other rows say once, few or many, or leave the size out.

d_call	j_call	clone_size	v_call	cdr3_aa	cdr3_nt
.	TRBJ2-5	.	TRBV20-1	CSAPRRETQYF	TGCAGTGCTCCCCGCCGGGAGACCCAGTACTTC
.	TRBJ1-3	.	TRBV18	CASSPRPGTGNTIYF	TGTGCCAGCTCACCAAGGCCGGGAACTGGAAACACCATATATTTT
TRBD2	TRBJ2-1	.	TRBV6-4	CASSDSTSGSNEQFF	TGTGCCAGCAGTGACTCGACTAGCGGGAGCAATGAGCAGTTCTTC
.	TRBJ1-2	.	TRBV28	CASTPPTGWYGYTF	TGTGCCAGCACCCCGCCTACAGGGTGGTATGGCTACACCTTC
.	TRBJ2-1	.	TRBV7-6	CASSLAGASNEQFF	TGTGCCAGCAGCTTAGCGGGAGCGTCAAATGAGCAGTTCTTC
TRBD2	TRBJ2-7	.	TRBV20-1	CSASGTSGEPSEQYF	TGCAGTGCTAGTGGGACTAGCGGGGAGCCGAGCGAGCAGTACTTC
TRBD1	TRBJ1-6	.	TRBV6-2/TRBV6-3	CASSQRTGSSPLHF	TGTGCCAGCAGTCAAAGGACAGGGAGTTCACCCCTCCACTTT
.	TRBJ1-3	.	TRBV3-1/TRBV3-2	CASSQGRAAGNTIYF	TGTGCCAGCAGCCAGGGGAGAGCGGCCGGAAACACCATATATTTT
TRBD1	TRBJ2-3	.	TRBV19	CASSTGQGMADTQYF	TGTGCCAGTAGTACCGGACAGGGGATGGCAGATACGCAGTATTTT
.	TRBJ2-5	.	TRBV6-1	CASSDGLRYQETQYF	TGTGCCAGCAGTGACGGGTTGAGGTACCAAGAGACCCAGTACTTC
TRBD1	TRBJ2-6	.	TRBV5-1	CASSQGQSGANVLTF	TGCGCCAGCAGCCAGGGACAGTCTGGGGCCAACGTCCTGACTTTC
.	TRBJ2-5	.	TRBV7-3	CASSSVGSGTQYF	TGTGCCAGCAGCTCAGTCGGGTCCGGGACCCAGTACTTC
.	TRBJ2-1	.	TRBV5-1	CASSLALSSYNEQFF	TGCGCCAGCTCTCTAGCGTTGAGCTCCTACAATGAGCAGTTCTTC
.	TRBJ2-1	.	TRBV5-4	CASSLAANEQFF	TGTGCCAGCAGCTTGGCTGCGAATGAGCAGTTCTTC
.	TRBJ1-4	large	TRBV28	CASSFVEEKLFF	TGTGCCAGCAGTTTTGTAGAGGAAAAACTGTTTTTT